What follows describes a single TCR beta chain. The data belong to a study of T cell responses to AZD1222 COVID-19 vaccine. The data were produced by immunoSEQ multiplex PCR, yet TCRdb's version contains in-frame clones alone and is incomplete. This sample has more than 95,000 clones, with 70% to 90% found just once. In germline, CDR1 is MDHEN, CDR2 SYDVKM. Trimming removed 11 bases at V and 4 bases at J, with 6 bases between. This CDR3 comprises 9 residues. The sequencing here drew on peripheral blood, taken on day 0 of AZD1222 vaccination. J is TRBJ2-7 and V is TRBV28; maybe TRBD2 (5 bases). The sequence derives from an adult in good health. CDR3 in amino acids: CASGYEQYF. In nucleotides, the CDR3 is TGTGCCTCGGGGTACGAGCAGTACTTC.